Listed below are T cell receptor beta chains from one sample, sequenced in a study of graft-versus-host responses after intestinal transplantation. The antigens these receptors bind are not known. Method: immunoSEQ multiplex PCR; TCRdb's copy keeps in-frame clones and lacks some. The sample lists 75,000 to 90,000 clones; around nine tenths were seen once. The input for sequencing was unstimulated CD4+ T cells sorted from spleen or lymph node cells, taken before intestinal transplant. The receptors were gathered from a human donor who received an intestinal transplant. Each CDR3 is given with its conserved first and last residue. A D gene is named only where the DNA matches it firmly.

cdr3_nt: TGTGCCAGCAGCCCGAAAACAGGGGGCGCCCTTACAAGCTACGAGCAGTACTTC
cdr3_aa: CASSPKTGGALTSYEQYF
d_call: TRBD1
v_call: TRBV7-8
cdr3_length: 18
j_call: TRBJ2-7

cdr3_nt: TGTGCCAGCTCACTACAGGATAACACTGAAGCTTTCTTT
cdr3_aa: CASSLQDNTEAFF
d_call: -
v_call: TRBV18
cdr3_length: 13
j_call: TRBJ1-1

cdr3_nt: TGTGCTAGTGGTTTGGTCCCGATCGGACTAGCGGGAGGGGTCTATGAGCAGTTCTTC
cdr3_aa: CASGLVPIGLAGGVYEQFF
d_call: TRBD2
v_call: TRBV12-5
cdr3_length: 19
j_call: TRBJ2-1

cdr3_nt: TGTGCCAGCAGCGTGGGGACTAGCGGGAGGGGAGAGACCCAGTACTTC
cdr3_aa: CASSVGTSGRGETQYF
d_call: TRBD2
v_call: TRBV5-4
cdr3_length: 16
j_call: TRBJ2-5

cdr3_nt: TGTGCCAGTAGTATACAAGGGACAGGGGGATATCAGCCCCAGCATTTT
cdr3_aa: CASSIQGTGGYQPQHF
d_call: TRBD1
v_call: TRBV19
cdr3_length: 16
j_call: TRBJ1-5

cdr3_nt: TGTGCCAGCAGCCCAACCGGGACAGGGAATGAAAAACTGTTTTTT
cdr3_aa: CASSPTGTGNEKLFF
d_call: TRBD1
v_call: TRBV11-2
cdr3_length: 15
j_call: TRBJ1-4

cdr3_nt: TGTGCCAGCAGTTCACCTGACAGAAGACAAGAGACCCAGTACTTC
cdr3_aa: CASSSPDRRQETQYF
d_call: -
v_call: TRBV28
cdr3_length: 15
j_call: TRBJ2-5

cdr3_nt: TGCGCCAGCAGTGAACGGACAGGGCCCTCACCCCTCCACTTT
cdr3_aa: CASSERTGPSPLHF
d_call: TRBD1
v_call: TRBV4-1
cdr3_length: 14
j_call: TRBJ1-6

cdr3_nt: TGTGCCAGCAGTGGGACAGGGAGGGTGCTATATGGCTACACCTTC
cdr3_aa: CASSGTGRVLYGYTF
d_call: TRBD1
v_call: TRBV6-1
cdr3_length: 15
j_call: TRBJ1-2

cdr3_nt: TGTGCCAGCCCCGCTCGCGTCCACCACACTGAAGCTTTCTTT
cdr3_aa: CASPARVHHTEAFF
d_call: -
v_call: TRBV6-1
cdr3_length: 14
j_call: TRBJ1-1

cdr3_nt: TGTGCCAGCAGTTACGGGACAAAAAATCAGCCCCAGCATTTT
cdr3_aa: CASSYGTKNQPQHF
d_call: -
v_call: TRBV6-6
cdr3_length: 14
j_call: TRBJ1-5

cdr3_nt: TGTGCCAGCAGCGTAGGTCTAGCGGGAGGTCGGGAGACCCAGTACTTC
cdr3_aa: CASSVGLAGGRETQYF
d_call: TRBD2
v_call: TRBV9
cdr3_length: 16
j_call: TRBJ2-5

cdr3_nt: TGTGCCATCAGTGAGTCGGTAGTTCATGAGCAGTTCTTC
cdr3_aa: CAISESVVHEQFF
d_call: -
v_call: TRBV10-3
cdr3_length: 13
j_call: TRBJ2-1

cdr3_nt: TGTGCTAGCAGCGCGGGACCCTACAATGAGCAGTTCTTC
cdr3_aa: CASSAGPYNEQFF
d_call: -
v_call: TRBV7-7
cdr3_length: 13
j_call: TRBJ2-1

cdr3_nt: TGCGCCAGCAGCTTCTTGGGGCTTACAGGGGGAGATACGCAGTATTTT
cdr3_aa: CASSFLGLTGGDTQYF
d_call: TRBD1
v_call: TRBV4-1
cdr3_length: 16
j_call: TRBJ2-3

cdr3_nt: TGTGCCAGCGAGGACAGGGGGAGGACTGAAGCTTTCTTT
cdr3_aa: CASEDRGRTEAFF
d_call: TRBD1
v_call: TRBV6-5
cdr3_length: 13
j_call: TRBJ1-1

cdr3_nt: TGCAGCGTTGAGGCGAGGCATGGCTATGGCTACACCTTC
cdr3_aa: CSVEARHGYGYTF
d_call: -
v_call: TRBV29-1
cdr3_length: 13
j_call: TRBJ1-2

cdr3_nt: TGTGCCAGCAGCGTAGGAGGCACCGGGGAGCTGTTTTTT
cdr3_aa: CASSVGGTGELFF
d_call: -
v_call: TRBV9
cdr3_length: 13
j_call: TRBJ2-2

cdr3_nt: TGTGCCAGTAGTATGGAGGCCCTTGGGCGGCCCCAGCATTTT
cdr3_aa: CASSMEALGRPQHF
d_call: -
v_call: TRBV19
cdr3_length: 14
j_call: TRBJ1-5

cdr3_nt: TGTGCCAGCTCAGAAAAACAGGGTGCAAACTATGGCTACACCTTC
cdr3_aa: CASSEKQGANYGYTF
d_call: -
v_call: TRBV18
cdr3_length: 15
j_call: TRBJ1-2

cdr3_nt: TGTGCCAGCAGATCCGGGACAGGGCTTCAGAGGCGAGCTTTCTTT
cdr3_aa: CASRSGTGLQRRAFF
d_call: TRBD1
v_call: TRBV7-3
cdr3_length: 15
j_call: TRBJ1-1

cdr3_nt: TGTGCCTGGAGTGGCCCCCCACAGGGAAGGGCTGAAGCTTTCTTT
cdr3_aa: CAWSGPPQGRAEAFF
d_call: -
v_call: TRBV30
cdr3_length: 15
j_call: TRBJ1-1

cdr3_nt: TGTGCCAGCCGGGGGACCAATGAGCAGTTCTTC
cdr3_aa: CASRGTNEQFF
d_call: -
v_call: TRBV28
cdr3_length: 11
j_call: TRBJ2-1

cdr3_nt: TGTGCCAGCAGCCTACACAGGGGAGCAGATACGCAGTATTTT
cdr3_aa: CASSLHRGADTQYF
d_call: TRBD1
v_call: TRBV27
cdr3_length: 14
j_call: TRBJ2-3